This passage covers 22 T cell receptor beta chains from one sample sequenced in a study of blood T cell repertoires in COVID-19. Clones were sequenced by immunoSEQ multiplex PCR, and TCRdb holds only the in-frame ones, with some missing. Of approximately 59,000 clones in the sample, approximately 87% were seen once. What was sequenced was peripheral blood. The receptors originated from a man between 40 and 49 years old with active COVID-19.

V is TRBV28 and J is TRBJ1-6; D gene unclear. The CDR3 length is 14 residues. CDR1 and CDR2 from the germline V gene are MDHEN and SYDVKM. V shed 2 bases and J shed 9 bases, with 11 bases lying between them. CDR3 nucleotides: TGTGCCAGCAGTTTAAGCCCTGGTAGTTCACCCCTCCACTTT. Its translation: CASSLSPGSSPLHF.

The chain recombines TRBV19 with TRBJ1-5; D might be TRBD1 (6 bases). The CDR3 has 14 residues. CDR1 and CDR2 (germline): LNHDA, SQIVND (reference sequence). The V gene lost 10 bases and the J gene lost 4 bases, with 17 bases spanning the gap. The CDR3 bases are TGTGCCATTTCAGGGGTCCTGGGTAATCAGCCCCAGCATTTT. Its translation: CAISGVLGNQPQHF.

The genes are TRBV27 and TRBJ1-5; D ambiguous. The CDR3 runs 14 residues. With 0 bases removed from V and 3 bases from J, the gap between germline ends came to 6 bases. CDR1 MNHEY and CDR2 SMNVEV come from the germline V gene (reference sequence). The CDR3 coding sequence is TGTGCCAGCAGTTTATCCGGGGACAATCAGCCCCAGCATTTT. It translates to CASSLSGDNQPQHF.

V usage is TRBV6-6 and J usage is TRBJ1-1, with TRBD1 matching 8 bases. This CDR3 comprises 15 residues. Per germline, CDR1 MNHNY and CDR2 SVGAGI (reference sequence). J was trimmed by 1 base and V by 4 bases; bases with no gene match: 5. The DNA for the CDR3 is TGTGCCAGCAGTTCCAGGACAGGGTGGAACACTGAAGCTTTCTTT. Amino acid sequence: CASSSRTGWNTEAFF.

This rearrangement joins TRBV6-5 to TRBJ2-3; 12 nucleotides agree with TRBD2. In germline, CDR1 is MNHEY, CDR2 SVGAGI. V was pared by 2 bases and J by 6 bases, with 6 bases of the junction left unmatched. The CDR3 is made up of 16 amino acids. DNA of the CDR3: TGTGCCAGCAGTTACACTAGCGGGAGGTTGGGGGATACGCAGTATTTT. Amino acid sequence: CASSYTSGRLGDTQYF.

The CDR3 sequence is CASSPRDRGLTDTQYF. CDR3 nucleotides: TGCGCCAGCAGTCCCCGGGACAGGGGTTTAACAGATACGCAGTATTTT. The J gene is TRBJ2-3, the V gene TRBV23-1; 10 bases agree with TRBD1. TRBV23-1 qualifies as an ORF whose function is uncertain. This CDR3 has 16 amino acids. With 4 bases clipped from V and 3 bases from J, the junction kept 7 bases outside the gene matches.

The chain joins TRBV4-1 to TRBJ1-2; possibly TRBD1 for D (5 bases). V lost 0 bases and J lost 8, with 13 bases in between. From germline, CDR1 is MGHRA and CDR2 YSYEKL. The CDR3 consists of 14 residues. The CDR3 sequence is CASSQDPQALGYTF. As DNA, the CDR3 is TGCGCCAGCAGCCAAGATCCACAGGCGCTGGGCTACACCTTC.

The CDR3 DNA reads TGTGCCTCTCGGGCTAGGAGGGGAACAGATACGCAGTATTTT. This gives the protein CASRARRGTDTQYF. The chain joins TRBV11-2 to TRBJ2-3; TRBD2 is a possible D gene (6 bases). The germline CDR1 and CDR2 sequences are SGHAT and FQNNGV. Trimming took 11 bases from V and 3 from J, leaving 18 bases between them. The CDR3 loop spans 14 amino acids.

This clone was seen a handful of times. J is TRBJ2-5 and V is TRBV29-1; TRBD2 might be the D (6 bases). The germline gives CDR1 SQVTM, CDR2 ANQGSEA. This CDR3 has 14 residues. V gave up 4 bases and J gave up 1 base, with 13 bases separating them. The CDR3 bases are TGCAGCGTTGTGGGACTGGAAACCCAAGAGACCCAGTACTTC. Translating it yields CSVVGLETQETQYF.

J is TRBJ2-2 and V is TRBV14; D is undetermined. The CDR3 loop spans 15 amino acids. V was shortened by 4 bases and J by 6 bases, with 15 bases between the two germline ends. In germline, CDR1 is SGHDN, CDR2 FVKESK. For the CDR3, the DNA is TGTGCCAGCAGCCCAAGACTCGTTGGGTCCGGGGAGCTGTTTTTT. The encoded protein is CASSPRLVGSGELFF. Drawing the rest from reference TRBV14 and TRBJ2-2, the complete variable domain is EAGVTQFPSHSVIEKGQTVTLRCDPISGHDNLYWYRRVMGKEIKFLLHFVKESKQDESGMPNNRFLAERTGGTYSTLKVQPAELEDSGVYFCASSPRLVGSGELFFGEGSRLTVL.

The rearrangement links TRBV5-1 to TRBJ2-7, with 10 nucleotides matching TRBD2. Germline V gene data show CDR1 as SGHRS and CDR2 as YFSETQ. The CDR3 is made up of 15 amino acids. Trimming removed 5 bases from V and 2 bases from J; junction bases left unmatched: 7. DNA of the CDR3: TGCGCCAGCAGTTTAGCGGGAGGAGACACCTACGAGCAGTACTTC. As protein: CASSLAGGDTYEQYF.

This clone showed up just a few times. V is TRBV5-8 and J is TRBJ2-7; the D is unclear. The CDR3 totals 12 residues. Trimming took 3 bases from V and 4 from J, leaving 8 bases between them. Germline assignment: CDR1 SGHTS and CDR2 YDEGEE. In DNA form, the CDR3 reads TGTGCCAGCAGCTCCATCGGGTACGAGCAGTACTTC. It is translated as CASSSIGYEQYF.

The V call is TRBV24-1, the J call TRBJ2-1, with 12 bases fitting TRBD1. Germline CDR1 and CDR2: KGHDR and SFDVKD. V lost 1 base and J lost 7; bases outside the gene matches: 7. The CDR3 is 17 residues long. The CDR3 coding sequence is TGTGCCACCAGTGATTTCTCCGGGACAGGGGGCAGGAATGAGCAGTTCTTC. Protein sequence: CATSDFSGTGGRNEQFF.

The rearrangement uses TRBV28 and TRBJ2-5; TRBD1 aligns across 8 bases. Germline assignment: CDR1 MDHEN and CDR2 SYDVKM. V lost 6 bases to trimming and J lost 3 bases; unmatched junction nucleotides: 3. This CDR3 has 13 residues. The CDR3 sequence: CASSGQGKETQYF. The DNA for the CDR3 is TGTGCCAGCAGCGGACAGGGAAAAGAGACCCAGTACTTC. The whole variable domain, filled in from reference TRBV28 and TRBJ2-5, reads DVKVTQSSRYLVKRTGEKVFLECVQDMDHENMFWYRQDPGLGLRLIYFSYDVKMKEKGDIPEGYSVSREKKERFSLILESASTNQTSMYLCASSGQGKETQYFGPGTRLLVL.

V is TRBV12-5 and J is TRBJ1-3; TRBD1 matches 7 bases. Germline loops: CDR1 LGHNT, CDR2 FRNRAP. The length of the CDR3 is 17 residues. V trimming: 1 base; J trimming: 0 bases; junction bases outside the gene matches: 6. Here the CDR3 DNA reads TGTGCTAGTGGTTTGGACAGGGGCACTTTCTCTGGAAACACCATATATTTT. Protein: CASGLDRGTFSGNTIYF.

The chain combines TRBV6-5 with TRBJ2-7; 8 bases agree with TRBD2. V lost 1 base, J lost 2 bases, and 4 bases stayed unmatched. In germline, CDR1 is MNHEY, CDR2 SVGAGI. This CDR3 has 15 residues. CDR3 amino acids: CASSYFLAGPYEQYF. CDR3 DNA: TGTGCCAGCAGTTACTTCCTAGCGGGTCCCTACGAGCAGTACTTC.

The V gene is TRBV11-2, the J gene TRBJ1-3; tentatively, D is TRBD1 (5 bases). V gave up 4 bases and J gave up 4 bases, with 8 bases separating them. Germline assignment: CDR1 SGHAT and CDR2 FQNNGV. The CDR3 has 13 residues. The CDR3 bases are TGTGCCAGCAGCTGGACACAAGGAAACACCATATATTTT. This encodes CASSWTQGNTIYF.

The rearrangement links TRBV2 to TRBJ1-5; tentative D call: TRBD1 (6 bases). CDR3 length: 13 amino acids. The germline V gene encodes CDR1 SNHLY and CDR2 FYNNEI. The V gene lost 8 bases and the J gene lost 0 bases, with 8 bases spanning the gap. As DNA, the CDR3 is TGTGCCAGCCACAGGGATAGCAATCAGCCCCAGCATTTT. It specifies CASHRDSNQPQHF. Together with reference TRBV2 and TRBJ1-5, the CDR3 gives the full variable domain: EPEVTQTPSHQVTQMGQEVILRCVPISNHLYFYWYRQILGQKVEFLVSFYNNEISEKSEIFDDQFSVERPDGSNFTLKIRSTKLEDSAMYFCASHRDSNQPQHFGDGTRLSIL.

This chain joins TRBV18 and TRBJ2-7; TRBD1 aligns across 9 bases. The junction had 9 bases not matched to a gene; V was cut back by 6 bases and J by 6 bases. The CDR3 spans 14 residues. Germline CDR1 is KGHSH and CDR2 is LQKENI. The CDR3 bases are TGTGCCAGCTCGCTCTACAGGGGGCGCGGCGAGCAGTACTTC. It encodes CASSLYRGRGEQYF.

The CDR3 sequence: CASSNSDRAGYTF. Written as DNA, the CDR3 is TGTGCCAGTAGTAACTCGGACAGGGCTGGCTACACCTTC. The chain uses TRBV19 and TRBJ1-2; TRBD1 aligns across 8 bases. This CDR3 has 13 residues. CDR1 and CDR2 (germline): LNHDA, SQIVND (reference sequence). V gave up 4 bases and J gave up 7 bases; unmatched junction bases: 5.

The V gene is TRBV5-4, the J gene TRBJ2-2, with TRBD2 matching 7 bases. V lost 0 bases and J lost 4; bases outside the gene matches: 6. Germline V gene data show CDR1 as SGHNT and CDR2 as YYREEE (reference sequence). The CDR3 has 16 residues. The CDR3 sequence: CASSLAGGSSTGELFF. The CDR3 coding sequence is TGTGCCAGCAGCTTGGCTGGCGGGAGTTCCACCGGGGAGCTGTTTTTT.

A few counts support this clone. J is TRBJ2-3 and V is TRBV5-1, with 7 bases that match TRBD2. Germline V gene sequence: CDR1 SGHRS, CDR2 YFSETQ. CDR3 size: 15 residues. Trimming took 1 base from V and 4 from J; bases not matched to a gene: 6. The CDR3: CASSLIRGGSDTQYF. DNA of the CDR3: TGCGCCAGCAGCTTGATCCGGGGAGGGTCAGATACGCAGTATTTT.